A single T cell receptor (beta chain) is shown here with its context. Its antigen is not known. This entry belongs to a study of beta chain features in type 1 diabetes. Isolated RNA was reverse transcribed in full, so expressed TCRB transcripts were sequenced. Generated by immunoSEQ multiplex PCR, the TCRdb table keeps only in-frame clones and is missing some. The profile shows around 100,000 clones, about 26% of them singletons. Post-sort purity exceeded 95% for all sorted populations. Study-wide results and caveats: Any HLA type influence on TCRB rearrangement was left unresolved here. Type 1 diabetes patients had TCRB CDR3s that were shorter (moderately but significantly so) in all four CD4+ subsets.

The sample comprised central memory CD4+ T cells from blood. This TCR came from a woman younger than 30 with type 1 diabetes.

CDR3 region: CASSLSTGVGETQYF. The CDR3 DNA reads TGCGCCAGCAGCTTGTCGACGGGAGTGGGGGAGACCCAGTACTTC. The chain recombines TRBV5-1 with TRBJ2-5, with a weak D call TRBD2 (6 bases). The V end lost 1 base, the J end lost 5 bases, and 15 bases lay between the germline ends. This CDR3 comprises 15 residues. The V gene's germline CDR1 is SGHRS and CDR2 YFSETQ.